The 30 T cell receptor beta chains given below trace back to one sample, sequenced in a study of OX40 agonist ivuxolimab in advanced cancers. The method was immunoSEQ multiplex PCR; TCRdb's version includes in-frame clones alone and lacks a portion of them. The table shows tens of thousands of clones, with roughly nine tenths occurring only once. The specimen was CD4+ or CD8+ T cells sorted from blood, collected in a trial of the OX40 agonist ivuxolimab. The receptors originated from an adult with an advanced solid tumor such as melanoma, head and neck, liver or kidney cancer.

The rearrangement uses TRBV7-8 and TRBJ2-5; 9 bases line up with TRBD1. Matching the DNA end better, TRBJ2-7 makes the J call doubtful. The CDR3 is 15 amino acids. From germline, CDR1 is SGHVS and CDR2 FQNEAQ. CDR3 sequence: CASSSGQGYPYEQYF. For the CDR3, the DNA is TGTGCCAGCAGCTCGGGACAGGGATATCCCTACGAGCAGTACTTC.

This clone was observed a few times. The J gene is TRBJ2-2, the V gene TRBV5-4; D remains unclear. This CDR3 is 15 amino acids long. Trimming pared 0 bases from V and 1 base from J, leaving 7 bases between. Germline assignment: CDR1 SGHNT and CDR2 YYREEE (reference sequence). CDR3 in amino acids: CASSLDPRNTGELFF. The DNA for the CDR3 is TGTGCCAGCAGCTTGGATCCCAGGAACACCGGGGAGCTGTTTTTT.

The CDR3 bases are TGTGCCAGCAGTTTATCTCGGGCAGGGGTAACTGAAGCTTTCTTT. It encodes CASSLSRAGVTEAFF. The rearrangement links TRBV28 to TRBJ1-1, with a tentative D call TRBD1 (6 bases). Per the germline V gene, CDR1 is MDHEN and CDR2 is SYDVKM. Trimming pared 1 base from V and 5 bases from J, leaving 14 bases between. The CDR3 is 15 amino acids.

The V call is TRBV13, the J call TRBJ2-7, with a possible D match to TRBD1 (5 bases). Trimming took off 2 bases at V and 0 bases at J, with 14 bases between the two ends. CDR3 length: 16 residues. The V gene's germline CDR1 is PRHDT and CDR2 FYEKMQ (reference sequence). CDR3 in amino acids: CASSLQRTSSSYEQYF. As DNA, the CDR3 is TGTGCCAGCAGCTTACAAAGGACATCCAGCTCCTACGAGCAGTACTTC.

DNA of the CDR3: TGTGCCAGCAGTTTTTTCTCTGGAAACACCATATATTTT. Amino acids: CASSFFSGNTIYF. The V and J genes are TRBV28 and TRBJ1-3, with unresolved D. This CDR3 is built from 13 residues. Germline CDR1 MDHEN, CDR2 SYDVKM. The germline V and J ends were trimmed by 3 bases and 0 bases, with 3 bases remaining between them.

The V gene is TRBV6-1, the J gene TRBJ2-3; 15 nucleotides match TRBD2. From germline, CDR1 is MNHNS and CDR2 SASEGT. The CDR3 extends over 18 amino acids. Trimming cost V 0 bases and J 3 bases; bases outside gene matches: 4. CDR3 nucleotides: TGTGCCAGCAGTGAAGCTAGGACTAGCGGGAGGGGAACAGATACGCAGTATTTT. This translates into CASSEARTSGRGTDTQYF.

The J gene is TRBJ2-7, the V gene TRBV21-1. TRBV21-1 is designated a pseudogene. The CDR3 spans 9 residues. CDR3: CASSKRQYF. CDR3 DNA: TGTGCCAGCAGCAAACGCCAGTACTTC.

This chain links TRBV7-3 with TRBJ2-1; D is perhaps TRBD1 (6 bases). The V gene lost 2 bases and the J gene lost 5 bases, with 13 bases spanning the gap. CDR1 and CDR2 (germline): SGHTA, FQGTGA. CDR3 length: 15 residues. DNA for the CDR3: TGTGCCAGCAGCTTACAGGGGCAGAGGAACAATGAGCAGTTCTTC. This gives the protein CASSLQGQRNNEQFF.

This chain links TRBV7-3 with TRBJ2-3; 7 bases agree with TRBD2. The CDR3 runs 11 residues. V lost 4 bases, J lost 8 bases, and 0 bases stayed unmatched. The germline V gene encodes CDR1 SGHTA and CDR2 FQGTGA. DNA of the CDR3: TGTGCCAGCAGCTCGGGGGGTACGCAGTATTTT. The encoded protein is CASSSGGTQYF.

This clone was picked up a small number of times. The chain has TRBV10-3 and TRBJ1-2; D is unresolved. The CDR3 extends over 12 amino acids. The V and J ends lost 7 bases and 2 bases respectively, with 8 bases between them. Germline assignment: CDR1 ENHRY and CDR2 SYGVKD. The CDR3 protein is CAITDGNYGYTF. The CDR3 DNA reads as TGTGCCATCACCGACGGAAACTATGGCTACACCTTC.

The J gene is TRBJ2-5, the V gene TRBV7-3; TRBD2 matches at 7 bases. CDR1 and CDR2 (germline): SGHTA, FQGTGA. The CDR3 is 15 amino acids. Losses at the gene ends were 3 bases for V and 4 bases for J; bases not matched to a gene: 8. CDR3 protein: CASSLASSGIETQYF. CDR3 DNA sequence: TGTGCCAGCAGCTTGGCTTCGAGCGGGATAGAGACCCAGTACTTC.

J is TRBJ1-1 and V is TRBV27; tentatively, D is TRBD1 (5 bases). CDR1 MNHEY and CDR2 SMNVEV come from the germline V gene (reference sequence). The V gene lost 6 bases and the J gene lost 2 bases, with 16 bases spanning the gap. This CDR3 contains 15 residues. The CDR3 DNA reads TGTGCCAGCAGGCGTTTAGGGGACTCAAACACTGAAGCTTTCTTT. Its translation is CASRRLGDSNTEAFF.

This chain uses TRBV19 with TRBJ2-1; no definite D call. V was trimmed by 4 bases and J by 0 bases, leaving 10 bases between them. The CDR3 is 15 amino acids. CDR1 and CDR2 (germline): LNHDA, SQIVND (reference sequence). For the CDR3, the DNA is TGTGCCAGTAGTAAAAACCGGCCCTCCTACAATGAGCAGTTCTTC. Translated: CASSKNRPSYNEQFF.

V usage is TRBV28 and J usage is TRBJ2-2; D might be TRBD1 or TRBD2, each matching 5 bases. Per germline, CDR1 MDHEN and CDR2 SYDVKM. This CDR3 spans 16 amino acids. Between the trimmed V and J ends, which lost 5 bases and 1 base, there was a span of 14 bases. The CDR3 DNA follows: TGTGCCAGCAGTCCTCGGGACCGAGTGAACACCGGGGAGCTGTTTTTT. Protein: CASSPRDRVNTGELFF. The full variable domain, in which reference TRBV28 and TRBJ2-2 provide the parts outside the CDR3, is DVKVTQSSRYLVKRTGEKVFLECVQDMDHENMFWYRQDPGLGLRLIYFSYDVKMKEKGDIPEGYSVSREKKERFSLILESASTNQTSMYLCASSPRDRVNTGELFFGEGSRLTVL.

The V gene is TRBV9, the J gene TRBJ2-3, with D possibly matching TRBD2 (6 bases). Germline V gene data show CDR1 as SGDLS and CDR2 as YYNGEE. The CDR3 is 15 residues long. Trimming stripped 0 bases from V and 2 bases from J, with 10 bases between. CDR3 region: CASSVGAGTTDTQYF. The DNA of the CDR3 is TGTGCCAGCAGCGTAGGGGCGGGGACCACAGATACGCAGTATTTT.

The chain carries TRBV18 and TRBJ2-5; no clear D gene. Trimming removed 8 bases from V and 2 bases from J, with 12 bases in between. Germline loops: CDR1 KGHSH, CDR2 LQKENI. The CDR3 runs to 13 residues. DNA of the CDR3: TGTGCCAGCGCATGGGCGCTTCAAGAGACCCAGTACTTC. Protein sequence: CASAWALQETQYF.

This chain uses TRBV18 with TRBJ2-1; unclear D gene. Trimming removed 2 bases at V and 9 bases at J, with 20 bases between. The germline CDR1 and CDR2 sequences are KGHSH and LQKENI. The CDR3 spans 16 residues. The CDR3 reads CASSPDTDPGVGEQFF. The CDR3 DNA reads TGTGCCAGCTCACCAGACACAGACCCAGGAGTCGGTGAGCAGTTCTTC.

Of note for this clone: One end of the junction fails to match germline, which may point to a read error. The gene calls are TRBV7-7 and TRBJ2-1, with 15 bases fitting TRBD2. The CDR3 is 16 residues long. Germline CDR1 is SSHAT and CDR2 is FNYEAQ (reference sequence). Written as DNA, the CDR3 is TGTGCTAGCAGCCCGGGACTAGCGGGAGGTATCGGTGAGCAGTTCTTC. This translates into CASSPGLAGGIGEQFF.

This rearrangement joins TRBV10-3 to TRBJ1-1; D not certain. CDR1 and CDR2 from the germline V gene are ENHRY and SYGVKD. V was pared by 0 bases and J by 3 bases, with 5 bases between. The CDR3 is made up of 13 amino acids. CDR3 coding DNA: TGTGCCATCAGTGAGTCGAAAGACACTGAAGCTTTCTTT. It yields the protein CAISESKDTEAFF.

V and J are TRBV18 and TRBJ1-1; possible D gene TRBD1, 6 bases. CDR3 size: 13 residues. Germline V gene data show CDR1 as KGHSH and CDR2 as LQKENI. The V end was cut by 2 bases, the J end by 4 bases, with 8 bases between. CDR3 sequence reads: CASSPKGGTEAFF. In DNA form, the CDR3 reads TGTGCCAGCTCACCAAAGGGGGGCACTGAAGCTTTCTTT.

The gene calls are TRBV5-8 and TRBJ1-2, with a possible D match to TRBD1 (5 bases). The CDR3 is 14 residues long. V lost 1 base to trimming and J lost 8 bases, with 15 bases between them. Per the germline V gene, CDR1 is SGHTS and CDR2 is YDEGEE. CDR3 residues: CASSLRQGIGGYTF. In DNA, the CDR3 is TGTGCCAGCAGCTTGCGGCAGGGTATTGGCGGCTACACCTTC. Variable domain in full (rest from reference TRBV5-8 and TRBJ1-2): EAGVTQSPTHLIKTRGQQATLRCSPISGHTSVYWYQQALGLGLQFLLWYDEGEERNRGNFPPRFSGRQFPNYSSELNVNALELEDSALYLCASSLRQGIGGYTFGSGTRLTVV.

The chain uses TRBV19 and TRBJ2-7, with a tentative D call TRBD2 (6 bases). V was pared by 11 bases and J by 1 base, with 9 bases between. This CDR3 has 11 residues. Germline V CDR1 and CDR2: LNHDA, SQIVND (reference sequence). The CDR3 loop is CAVGGSYEQYF. CDR3 coding DNA: TGTGCCGTGGGAGGATCCTACGAGCAGTACTTC.

The chain couples TRBV7-8 to TRBJ2-6; D remains unclear. V shed 1 base and J shed 1 base, with 5 bases lying between them. Germline V CDR1 and CDR2: SGHVS, FQNEAQ. The CDR3 consists of 15 residues. The CDR3 loop is CASSLVQSGANVLTF. In nucleotides, the CDR3 is TGTGCCAGCAGCTTAGTCCAGTCTGGGGCCAACGTCCTGACTTTC.

The V and J genes are TRBV5-1 and TRBJ2-2; D possibly corresponds to TRBD1 (6 bases). The CDR3 consists of 17 residues. Germline-derived CDR1 and CDR2 are SGHRS and YFSETQ. V was cut by 0 bases and J by 5 bases, with 17 bases left in between. Here the CDR3 reads CASSLAMDSASTGELFF. CDR3 nucleotide sequence: TGCGCCAGCAGCTTGGCAATGGACAGTGCGTCTACCGGGGAGCTGTTTTTT.

V is TRBV7-6 and J is TRBJ1-5, with 8 bases identical to TRBD1. The CDR3 runs 13 residues. J was trimmed by 8 bases and V by 2 bases; bases with no gene match: 2. In germline, CDR1 is SGHVS, CDR2 FNYEAQ. CDR3 region: CASSLTGGEPQHF. The CDR3 nucleotides read TGTGCCAGCAGCTTAACAGGGGGTGAGCCCCAGCATTTT.

The chain combines TRBV28 with TRBJ2-2; TRBD2 might be the D (6 bases). The V end lost 8 bases, the J end lost 0 bases, and 13 bases lay between the germline ends. CDR1 and CDR2 (germline): MDHEN, SYDVKM. The CDR3 consists of 15 residues. In DNA form, the CDR3 reads TGTGCCAGCGCCTTTAGCGGAGCGAACACCGGGGAGCTGTTTTTT. Translating it yields CASAFSGANTGELFF.

Here the CDR3 DNA reads TGTGCCACCAGCAGATGGGGAGGGGGGCCAGATACGCAGTATTTT. Encoded protein: CATSRWGGGPDTQYF. The chain recombines TRBV15 with TRBJ2-3; maybe TRBD2 (7 bases). V was cut by 2 bases and J by 4 bases, with 13 bases left in between. The V gene's germline CDR1 is LNHNV and CDR2 YYDKDF (reference sequence). This CDR3 comprises 15 residues.

This clone was detected only a few times. The chain has TRBV28 and TRBJ2-5; no reliable D call. V was pared by 5 bases and J by 3 bases, with 4 bases between. The CDR3 extends over 11 amino acids. The germline V gene has CDR1 MDHEN and CDR2 SYDVKM. The CDR3 region has the DNA TGTGCCAGCAGTAACGAAGAGACCCAGTACTTC. Encoded protein: CASSNEETQYF.

The chain combines TRBV7-9 with TRBJ2-5; no reliable D call. This CDR3 has 13 amino acids. V dropped 0 bases and J dropped 4 bases, with 6 bases sitting between them. Germline lookup yields CDR1 SEHNR and CDR2 FQNEAQ (reference sequence). The CDR3 region has the DNA TGTGCCAGCAGCTTAGCGCTAGGAGAGACCCAGTACTTC. Amino acids: CASSLALGETQYF.

This clone was counted a few times. The chain employs TRBV10-3 and TRBJ2-1; 7 positions match TRBD2. The germline CDR1 and CDR2 sequences are ENHRY and SYGVKD. V trimming: 6 bases; J trimming: 16 bases; junction bases outside the gene matches: 15. CDR3 length: 13 amino acids. The CDR3 loop reads CAISGGSPGAPFF. The CDR3, as DNA: TGTGCCATCAGCGGGGGGTCTCCCGGGGCTCCATTCTTC.